The present T cell receptor beta chain was sequenced within a study of T cells after yellow fever vaccination. TCRdb processed the 5' RACE reads anew with MiXCR; each CDR3 protein has one entry. This table holds more than 450,000 distinct CDR3 sequences, 21% found once. V lost 0 bases and J lost 4, with 19 bases in between. Germline V gene data show CDR1 as SGHRS and CDR2 as YFSETQ. This CDR3 is built from 17 residues. The sequence came from a man in his late teens or twenties who received the YFV17D yellow fever vaccine. The chain recombines TRBV5-1 with TRBJ2-5; either TRBD1 or TRBD2 may supply D (5 bases each). Here the sequenced sample was PBMCs, taken about 21 days after the first yellow fever vaccination. The DNA of the CDR3 is TGCGCCAGCAGCTTGGCCGGGGCTATATTAGCTGGAGAGACCCAGTACTTC. It is translated as CASSLAGAILAGETQYF.